This TCR beta chain was obtained from a study of T cell repertoires in cytomegalovirus infection (dated by TCRdb to the late 2010s). Turning to the overall study: Alongside well-studied HLA-B-restricted epitopes, the peptide stimulations were aimed at recently identified HLA-C-restricted CMV epitopes, whose presentation resists viral immunomodulation. Donor HLA type was relevant to the analysis, as public TCR beta signatures indicated carriage of CMV infection together with the matching HLA type. Results the study describes overall, beyond this receptor: The ex vivo response was dominated by HLA-C-restricted CMV-specific TCR beta clonotypes, which also provided the single most frequent clonotype in two of eight donors. Carriers of CMV infection plus the relevant HLA type were discriminated by the cumulative frequency of public TCR beta family members in the study cohort and in an independent roughly 370-donor cohort.

This clonotype occurred a few times. Which antigen it targets is not known. Per-nucleotide qualities are absent, and no much larger clonotype sits a single base away. The run used an Illumina HiSeq 1500. TCRdb reprocessing: public reads trimmed at Q25 with fastp, clones called with MiXCR, in-frame beta chains kept. Each CDR3 protein gets just one entry, which takes the most common genes and DNA from the rows behind it. This sample gives 700,000 to 900,000 distinct CDR3 sequences in total; 25% to 35% of them show up just once. The top ten hold 10% to 15% of the sample. The sample's treatment or condition label, in plain terms: in vitro stimulation with specific CMV peptide epitopes to enrich CMV-specific T cells. The germline ends are 14 bases apart after V is trimmed by 0 bases and J by 5 bases. Reading from cysteine to phenylalanine, the CDR3 counts 16 amino acids. Of the read, only the CDR3 DNA is kept; its 48 bases are in frame from base 1. The germline V gene specifies SGHRS as CDR1 and YFSETQ as CDR2.

The sequencing used cultured CD8+ T cells from PBMCs, collected from culture after CMV antigen stimulation. Recombination joined TRBV5-1 with TRBJ2-2, with no D gene named confidently. This receptor was taken from a human donor in good health (CMV status not recorded). Some clones in this sample may be carry-over from other donors' samples. The CDR3 region has the sequence CASSLAGADGTGELFF. The base sequence is TGCGCCAGCAGCTTGGCCGGCGCAGATGGGACCGGGGAGCTGTTTTTT. Extended through the reference TRBV5-1 and TRBJ2-2 proteins, this CDR3 yields the full variable domain: KAGVTQTPRYLIKTRGQQVTLSCSPISGHRSVSWYQQTPGQGLQFLFEYFSETQRNKGNFPGRFSGRQFSNSRSEMNVSTLELGDSALYLCASSLAGADGTGELFFGEGSRLTVL.